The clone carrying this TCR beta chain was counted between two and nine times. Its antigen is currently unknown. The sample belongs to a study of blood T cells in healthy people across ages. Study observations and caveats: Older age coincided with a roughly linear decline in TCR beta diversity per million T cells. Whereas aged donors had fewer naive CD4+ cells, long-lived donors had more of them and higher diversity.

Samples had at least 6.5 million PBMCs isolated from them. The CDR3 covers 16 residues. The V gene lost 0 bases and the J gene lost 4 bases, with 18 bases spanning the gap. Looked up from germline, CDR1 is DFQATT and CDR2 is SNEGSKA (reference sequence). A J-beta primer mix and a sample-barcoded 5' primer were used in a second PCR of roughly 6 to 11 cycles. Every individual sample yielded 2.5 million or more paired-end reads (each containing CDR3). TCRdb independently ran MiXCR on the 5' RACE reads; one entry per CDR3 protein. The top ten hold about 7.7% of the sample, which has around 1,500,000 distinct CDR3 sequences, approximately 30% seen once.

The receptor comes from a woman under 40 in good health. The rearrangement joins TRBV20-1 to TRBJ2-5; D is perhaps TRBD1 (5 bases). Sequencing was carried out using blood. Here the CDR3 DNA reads TGCAGTGCTAGAGATCCGGCCCTAGGAAGGGGAGAGACCCAGTACTTC. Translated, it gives CSARDPALGRGETQYF.